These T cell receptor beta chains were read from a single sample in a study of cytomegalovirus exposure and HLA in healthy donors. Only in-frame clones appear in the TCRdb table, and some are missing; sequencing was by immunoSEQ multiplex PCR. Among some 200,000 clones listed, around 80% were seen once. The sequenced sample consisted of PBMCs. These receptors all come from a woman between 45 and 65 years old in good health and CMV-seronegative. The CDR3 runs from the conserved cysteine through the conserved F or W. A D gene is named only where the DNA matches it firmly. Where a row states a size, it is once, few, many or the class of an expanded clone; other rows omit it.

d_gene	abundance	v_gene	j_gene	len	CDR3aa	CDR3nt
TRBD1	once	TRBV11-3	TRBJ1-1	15	CASSFGGQGTAEAFF	TGTGCCAGCAGCTTTGGGGGACAGGGAACGGCTGAAGCTTTCTTT
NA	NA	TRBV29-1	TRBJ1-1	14	CSVETTAIGTEAFF	TGCAGCGTTGAAACGACAGCCATCGGCACTGAAGCTTTCTTT
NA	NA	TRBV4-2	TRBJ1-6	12	CASSLYSSPLHF	TGTGCCAGCAGCCTTTACAGTTCACCCCTCCACTTT
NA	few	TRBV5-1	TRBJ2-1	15	CASSLAPVAVNEQFF	TGCGCCAGCAGCTTGGCCCCGGTCGCGGTCAATGAGCAGTTCTTC
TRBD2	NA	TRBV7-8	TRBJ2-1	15	CASSLRTSANNEQFF	TGTGCCAGCAGCTTAAGGACTAGCGCTAACAATGAGCAGTTCTTC
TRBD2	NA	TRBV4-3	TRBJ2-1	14	CASSRRGRGNEQFF	TGCGCCAGCAGCCGAAGAGGGAGGGGAAATGAGCAGTTCTTC
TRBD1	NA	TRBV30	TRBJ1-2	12	CAWSGTGGGYTF	TGTGCCTGGAGTGGGACAGGGGGAGGCTACACCTTC
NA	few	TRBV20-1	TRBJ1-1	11	CSALRIHEAFF	TGCAGTGCACTGCGGATCCATGAAGCTTTCTTT
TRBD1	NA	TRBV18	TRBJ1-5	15	CASSPDRGGNQPQHF	TGTGCCAGCTCACCAGACAGGGGTGGCAATCAGCCCCAGCATTTT
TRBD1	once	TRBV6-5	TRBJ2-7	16	CASSYSGDRGLSEQYF	TGTGCCAGCAGTTACTCCGGGGACAGGGGGCTATCCGAGCAGTACTTC
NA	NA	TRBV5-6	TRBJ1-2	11	CASSLAGGYTF	TGTGCCAGCAGCTTGGCAGGTGGCTACACCTTC